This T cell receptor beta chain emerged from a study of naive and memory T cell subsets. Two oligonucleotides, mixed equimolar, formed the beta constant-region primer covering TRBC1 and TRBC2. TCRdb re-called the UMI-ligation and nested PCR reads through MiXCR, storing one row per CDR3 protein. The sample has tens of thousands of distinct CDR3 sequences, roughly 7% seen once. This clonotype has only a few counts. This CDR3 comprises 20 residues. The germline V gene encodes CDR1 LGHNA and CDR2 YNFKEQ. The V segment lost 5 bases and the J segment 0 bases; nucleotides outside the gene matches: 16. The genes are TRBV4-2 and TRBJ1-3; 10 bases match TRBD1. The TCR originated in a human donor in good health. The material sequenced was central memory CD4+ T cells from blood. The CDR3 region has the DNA TGTGCCAGCAGCTCACATCCGGGACAGGGGCGATACTACTCTGGAAACACCATATATTTT. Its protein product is CASSSHPGQGRYYSGNTIYF.